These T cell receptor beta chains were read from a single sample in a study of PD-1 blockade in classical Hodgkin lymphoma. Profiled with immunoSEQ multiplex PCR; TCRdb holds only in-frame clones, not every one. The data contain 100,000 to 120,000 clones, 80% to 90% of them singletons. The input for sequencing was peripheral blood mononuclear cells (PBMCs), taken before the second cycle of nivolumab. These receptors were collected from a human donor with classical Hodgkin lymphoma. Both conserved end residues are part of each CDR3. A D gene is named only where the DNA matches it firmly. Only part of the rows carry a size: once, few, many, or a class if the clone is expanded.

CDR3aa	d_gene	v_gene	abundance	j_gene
CAIRGGSTDTQYF	-	TRBV10-3	once	TRBJ2-3
CASSMRQGRDSPLHF	TRBD1	TRBV5-4	-	TRBJ1-6
CASNIQGSTEAFF	TRBD1	TRBV27	-	TRBJ1-1
CASSSPPANTEAFF	-	TRBV11-2	-	TRBJ1-1
CASRSYTAVYNEQFF	-	TRBV6-1	-	TRBJ2-1
CASSTTGTGGYGYTF	TRBD1	TRBV19	-	TRBJ1-2
CASSPNRDGFYGYTF	-	TRBV4-3	medium-sized	TRBJ1-2
CASSSGTRSYEQFF	TRBD2	TRBV6-1	once	TRBJ2-1
CASSQDPTAGETEAFF	-	TRBV4-1	-	TRBJ1-1
CASSQSGREGNEQFF	TRBD2	TRBV23-1	-	TRBJ2-1
CASSERELETQYF	-	TRBV6-1	-	TRBJ2-5
CASSPTDRIYNEQFF	-	TRBV11-3	-	TRBJ2-1
CASSPGTSYNEQFF	-	TRBV14	-	TRBJ2-1